This note documents a single TCR beta chain sequence. This clonotype has only a few counts. Its specific antigen is unknown. Base qualities are not provided; no much larger clone lies one nucleotide away. TCR beta CDR3 regions were amplified from RNA transcripts. A first-round RT-PCR of the TCR CDR3 used the HTBI primer set with the Qiagen OneStep RT-PCR kit. Libraries were constructed in a second round of multiplex PCR, after which size selection and purification were performed. Sequencing of the libraries was done on an Illumina HiSeq2000 using paired-end 100 bp reads. The original methods were these. SOAPnuke was used to process the raw data, with reads discarded if the reads contained adapters or uncalled bases, had a mean Phred below 15, or lacked an exact constant-primer or identifier match. High-quality paired reads were merged using COPE v1.2.5, and each unique nucleotide sequence was defined as a clonotype. MiTCR v1.1 was used to align the clonotypes against IMGT TRBV, TRBD and TRBJ reference segments. Only V-J combinations with frequency above 0.0001, covering about 99% of repertoires, were analysed. A TCS score was defined as the ratio between F50 (clonal expansion) and ExV (chaos), using BLOSUM62-based TCRdist between CDR3 peptides within each V-J. Welch's t-statistics and random forest reduced around 520 V-J features to 10 to 15, which were used in a naive Bayes classifier (R e1071). Thyroid-blood repertoire similarity was quantified with the Morisita-Horn index. Using fastp trimming at Q25 and MiXCR clonotype assembly, TCRdb reanalyzed the public sequencing data and kept in-frame beta chains. Every CDR3 protein is listed once, alongside the most common genes and DNA of its rows. TCRdb, not the original authors, processed these V and J calls. Here the sample has about 500,000 distinct CDR3 sequences; over 45% occur a single time. The ten top clones hold about two fifths of the sample.

The data were obtained in a study of T cells in Graves' hyperthyroidism and ophthalmopathy (dated by TCRdb to about 2019). For the wider study: TCR V-J signatures able to tell the groups apart were searched for in a discovery cohort of 95 or so patients, of whom around 43 had Graves' ophthalmopathy and roughly 57 had stable Graves' hyperthyroidism. Prospective prediction of ophthalmopathy was tested in an independent validation cohort consisting of 18 hyperthyroidism patients and around 16 patients who later progressed to ophthalmopathy. For training and testing, the approximately 97 patients in the discovery cohort were randomly divided in a 7:3 ratio. Thyroid tissue and blood T-cell repertoires from six Graves' hyperthyroidism patients were also compared in the study. According to the paper, TCR Vbeta CDR3 sequencing was carried out on around 140 peripheral blood samples, which came from 40 to 45 ophthalmopathy, 80 or so hyperthyroidism and roughly 17 progressor patients. Once sampling was done, hyperthyroidism patients were given methimazole at a starting dose of 30 mg daily, whereas ophthalmopathy patients were given high-dose intravenous methylprednisolone.

Any patient with an uncontrolled infection, another autoimmune disease, pregnancy or lactation was excluded. Clinical symptoms, serum thyroxine and TRAb, thyroid ultrasound, and orbital computed tomography formed the basis for the diagnoses. Trizol reagent was used to extract total RNA, and RNA quality was then checked on an Agilent 2100 Bioanalyzer. The germline V gene (reference sequence) sets CDR1 to LGHDT and CDR2 to YNNKEL. Spanning cysteine to phenylalanine, the CDR3 consists of 14 amino acids. Only the CDR3 region is kept as DNA, spanning 42 bases read in frame from base 1. Trimming costs V 6 bases and J 0 bases, and their ends lie 8 bases apart. Broader findings and caveats from the paper: Most expanded thyroid clonotypes (frequency above 0.001) were also detected in blood, suggesting blood repertoires may reflect thyroid immune responses. No statistical method was used to fix the sample size in advance, and group allocation was not hidden from the investigators. In validation, the model predicted progression to ophthalmopathy a median of 6.5 months before onset, with roughly 71% sensitivity and roughly 77% specificity. In cross-validation, a model built on a 13 V-J signature told ophthalmopathy apart from stable hyperthyroidism with approximately 90% sensitivity and approximately 81% specificity, and in testing the same model reached 80%/75%.

The TCR originated in an adult woman with Graves' disease, either hyperthyroidism or ophthalmopathy (not recorded which). The rearranged segments are TRBV3-1 and TRBJ2-2; the D gene is not confidently resolved. The sample comprised peripheral blood or thyroid tissue (not recorded which). The nucleotide sequence reads as follows: TGTGCCAGCAGGACAAGGGCGAACACCGGGGAGCTGTTTTTT. Its amino acids are CASRTRANTGELFF. The reference TRBV3-1 and TRBJ2-2 proteins fill in what lies around the CDR3, so the full variable domain reads DTAVSQTPKYLVTQMGNDKSIKCEQNLGHDTMYWYKQDSKKFLKIMFSYNNKELIINETVPNRFSPKSPDKAHLNLHINSLELGDSAVYFCASRTRANTGELFFGEGSRLTVL.